The sequence of this T cell receptor (beta chain) was determined in a study of blood T cell dynamics during melanoma immunotherapy. About the study: Standard first-line treatment here was pembrolizumab or nivolumab plus ipilimumab in metastatic melanoma.

Libraries were prepared by immunoSEQ multiplex PCR; TCRdb keeps only in-frame clonotypes and omits some of them. Of about 8,400 clones in the sample, roughly 85% were seen once. The V end lost 5 bases, the J end lost 7 bases, and 9 bases lay between the germline ends. CDR3 size: 11 residues. The germline CDR1 and CDR2 sequences are MDHEN and SYDVKM. Time point noted: week 3, after first cycle of checkpoint inhibitor. This sequence originates from a human donor with melanoma. V and J are TRBV28 and TRBJ2-7; no definite D call. The starting material was blood, obtained from a patient treated with checkpoint blockade. CDR3 residues: CASSTLVEQYF. In DNA, the CDR3 is TGTGCCAGCAGTACCCTCGTGGAGCAGTACTTC.